A selection of T cell receptor beta chains follows, all from one sample in a study of PD-L1 blockade in urothelial cancer. Repertoires were generated with immunoSEQ multiplex PCR, while TCRdb's copy carries only in-frame clones and drops some. The sample records 65,000 to 90,000 clones, roughly 84% being singletons. Sample: PBMCs, taken around atezolizumab (anti-PD-L1) treatment. The receptor source for this set is a woman aged 70-85 years with urothelial cancer. Each CDR3 is given with its conserved first and last residue. The D gene is left open where the match is weak. Clone size appears in some rows only: once, few, many, or a class for an expanded clone.

abundance,v_gene,d_gene,CDR3aa
NA,TRBV6-5,NA,CASHQGIYGYTF
NA,TRBV9,TRBD2,CASSAPRGGPETQYF
NA,TRBV13,TRBD1,CASSLVGQDNEKLFF
NA,TRBV5-1,TRBD2,CASSLGAPGLAGGTGLYYNEQFF
NA,TRBV29-1,NA,CSAVQRVEGLGYGYTF
NA,TRBV5-4,NA,CASSFRTEAFF
NA,TRBV2,TRBD2,CASREYSGGAYEQYF
NA,TRBV7-9,TRBD2,CASSTPGTPGGSLQETQYF
once,TRBV11-2,TRBD2,CASAGASGTQKTQYF
NA,TRBV18,TRBD1,CASSLDRAHNEQFF
NA,TRBV6-6,NA,CASTPRAGISQPQHF
NA,TRBV6-1,TRBD2,CASSEVSGSGPYEQYF
NA,TRBV10-2,NA,CASSGQGGTEAFF
once,TRBV9,NA,CASSASGLETQYF
NA,TRBV7-9,TRBD2,CASRTSGRGYNEQFF
NA,TRBV7-9,NA,CASSVAGQGPYEQYF
NA,TRBV28,TRBD1,CASSLPPEGQPYEQYF
NA,TRBV28,NA,CASSLQQGNGAEAFF
NA,TRBV10-3,NA,CAISDGVGNEQFF
NA,TRBV4-3,NA,CASSRRRELNYGYTF
NA,TRBV27,NA,CASSFRAHYGYTF
NA,TRBV5-1,TRBD1,CASSITGVTGMNTEAFF
NA,TRBV28,NA,CASSSQGFYGYTF
once,TRBV7-9,NA,CASSPLTVGTEAFF
NA,TRBV9,TRBD1,CASSGTGTVGEKLFF
once,TRBV5-5,NA,CASSLRGATAEETQYF
NA,TRBV18,NA,CASSPIRQSNGNQPQHF